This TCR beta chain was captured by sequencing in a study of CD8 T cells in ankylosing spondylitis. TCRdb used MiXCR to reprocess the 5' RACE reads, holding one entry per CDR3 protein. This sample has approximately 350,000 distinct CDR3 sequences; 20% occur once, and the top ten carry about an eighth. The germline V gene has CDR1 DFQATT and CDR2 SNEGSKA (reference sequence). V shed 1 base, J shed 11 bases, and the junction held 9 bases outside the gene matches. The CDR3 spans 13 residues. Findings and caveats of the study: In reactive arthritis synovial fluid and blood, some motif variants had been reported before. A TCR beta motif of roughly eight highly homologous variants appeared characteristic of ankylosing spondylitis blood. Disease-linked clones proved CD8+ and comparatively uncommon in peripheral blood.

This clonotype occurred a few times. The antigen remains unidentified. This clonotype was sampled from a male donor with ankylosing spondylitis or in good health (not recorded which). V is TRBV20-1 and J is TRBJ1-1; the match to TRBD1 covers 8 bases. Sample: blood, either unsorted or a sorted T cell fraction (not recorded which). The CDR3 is CSARGTGLMGAFF. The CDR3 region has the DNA TGCAGTGCTAGAGGGACAGGGTTGATGGGGGCTTTCTTT.